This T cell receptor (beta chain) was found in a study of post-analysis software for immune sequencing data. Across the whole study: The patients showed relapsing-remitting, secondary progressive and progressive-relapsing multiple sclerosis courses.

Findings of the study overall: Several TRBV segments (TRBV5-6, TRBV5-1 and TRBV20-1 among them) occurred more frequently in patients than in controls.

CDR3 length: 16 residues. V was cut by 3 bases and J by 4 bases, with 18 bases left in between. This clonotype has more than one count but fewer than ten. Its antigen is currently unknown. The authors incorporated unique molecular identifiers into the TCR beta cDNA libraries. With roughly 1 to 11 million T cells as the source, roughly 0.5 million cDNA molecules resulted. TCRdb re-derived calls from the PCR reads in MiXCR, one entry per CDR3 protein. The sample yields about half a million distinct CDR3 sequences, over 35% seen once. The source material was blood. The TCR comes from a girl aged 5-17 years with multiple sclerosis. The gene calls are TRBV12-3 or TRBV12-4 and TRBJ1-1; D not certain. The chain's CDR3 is CASSFPTSGLPTEAFF. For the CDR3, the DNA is TGTGCCAGCAGTTTCCCAACCTCGGGTCTCCCCACTGAAGCTTTCTTT.